This is a list of T cell receptor beta chains from one sample in a study of shared clonotypes between healthy human individuals. The table came from immunoSEQ multiplex PCR; TCRdb's copy has only in-frame clones and leaves some out. The data show about 490,000 clones, with roughly 85% seen just once and approximately 12% held by the top ten. Source material: PBMCs. These receptor sequences come from a woman between 40 and 50 years old in good health. Some clones in this sample may be carry-over from other donors' samples. CDR3s include the opening cysteine and the closing phenylalanine or tryptophan.

J | V | CDR3
TRBJ2-2 | TRBV6-1 | CASRGDRSHGELFF
TRBJ2-1 | TRBV28 | CASSRVYNEQFF
TRBJ2-1 | TRBV9 | CASSVSGSYYNEQFF
TRBJ2-7 | TRBV28 | CASTSSGQNQGEQYF
TRBJ2-1 | TRBV20-1 | CSALLVNEQFF
TRBJ1-6 | TRBV2 | CASSEVRGTNSPLHF
TRBJ1-1 | TRBV10-2 | CASGWGRTEAFF
TRBJ2-5 | TRBV4-1 | CASSQIFDRVWTQYF
TRBJ2-1 | TRBV27 | CASSLRGTSGRANRAHEQFF
TRBJ2-5 | TRBV11-2 | CASSALMWQGLETQYF
TRBJ2-3 | TRBV11-2 | CASSSGNRRNTQYF
TRBJ2-5 | TRBV10-3 | CAISESTGLAEQETQYF
TRBJ2-7 | TRBV11-2 | CASTPFPRVPYEQYF
TRBJ1-1 | TRBV18 | CASSPTPGQGLNTEAFF
TRBJ2-1 | TRBV11-2 | CASSSTRINEQFF
TRBJ1-4 | TRBV4-1 | CASSLVPGQGPNEKLFF
TRBJ2-7 | TRBV5-1 | CASSLAVGREQYF
TRBJ2-1 | TRBV7-3 | CASSGQVDNEQFF
TRBJ2-7 | TRBV10-1 | CASSEYQGFTYEQYF
TRBJ2-1 | TRBV18 | CASSPFRVEDEQFF
TRBJ2-2 | TRBV5-1 | CASSTEREPIGELFF
TRBJ2-7 | TRBV7-9 | CASSLGLAGEMYF
TRBJ2-5 | TRBV7-9 | CASSLRAGMVETQYF
TRBJ2-5 | TRBV25-1 | CASSGTGGKETQYF
TRBJ2-7 | TRBV18 | CASSPRSGRLYEQYF
TRBJ1-1 | TRBV30 | CAWSRDLNTEAFF
TRBJ2-1 | TRBV9 | CASSPEGQPYNEQFF
TRBJ1-1 | TRBV5-1 | CASSLGSLGGGTEAFF
TRBJ2-7 | TRBV29-1 | CSVVVGRVYEQYF
TRBJ1-5 | TRBV30 | CAWGRGARQPQHF
TRBJ2-3 | TRBV13 | CASSLGRETDTQYF
TRBJ1-5 | TRBV15 | CATSHISNQPQHF
TRBJ2-3 | TRBV9 | CASSVAGGISATDTQYF
TRBJ2-3 | TRBV5-1 | CASSRGAGGASTDTQYF
TRBJ1-2 | TRBV28 | CASSLSFTYGYTF
TRBJ2-2 | TRBV6-4 | CASSDSDRHTGELFF
TRBJ2-7 | TRBV5-1 | CASSPGLAGASYEQYF
TRBJ1-2 | TRBV6-6 | CASSYSSGGNYGYTF
TRBJ1-1 | TRBV11-2 | CASSTYTATEAFF
TRBJ2-3 | TRBV4-1 | CASSQQGLAVRDTQYF
TRBJ2-7 | TRBV7-2 | CASSHGTGSSYEQYF
TRBJ1-3 | TRBV7-9 | CASSLPTGVPSGNTIYF
TRBJ2-5 | TRBV7-2 | CASSLFASGETQYF
TRBJ2-7 | TRBV10-3 | CAISESGVAGGPPRYEQYF
TRBJ1-4 | TRBV27 | CASRSTGVNEKLFF
TRBJ2-7 | TRBV18 | CASSPTWAGDEQYF
TRBJ1-1 | TRBV9 | CASSVLSGNEAFF
TRBJ2-2 | TRBV7-9 | CASSSSGGRATGELFF
TRBJ2-7 | TRBV28 | CASRLASSEQYF
TRBJ2-5 | TRBV7-7 | CASSFGSGGETQYF
TRBJ2-7 | TRBV6-4 | CASSDRTAPWGYEQYF
TRBJ2-7 | TRBV29-1 | CSVYGTGNYEQYF
TRBJ1-4 | TRBV7-9 | CASSLHVDEKLFF
TRBJ1-5 | TRBV6-1 | CASSVGTVSNQPQHF
TRBJ1-3 | TRBV7-2 | CASSFRALPGNTIYF
. | TRBV4-1 | CASSQGLALAYEQYF
TRBJ1-2 | TRBV2 | CASSEAGQNYGYTF
TRBJ2-1 | TRBV4-3 | CASSQDFRSGGAEQFF
TRBJ1-1 | TRBV9 | CASSVAAGGEAFF